This TCR beta chain was obtained from a study of T cell repertoires in cytomegalovirus infection. As for the study in general: Public TCR beta signatures were indicative of both CMV infection and a matching HLA type. The study's findings and limits: Cumulative frequency (of public TCR beta family members) identified carriers of CMV plus the relevant HLA. Dominating the ex vivo response were HLA-C-restricted CMV-specific TCR beta clonotypes.

The CDR3 totals 13 residues. V was trimmed by 2 bases and J by 2 bases, leaving 7 bases between them. In germline, CDR1 is MNHEY, CDR2 SVGAGI. This clonotype was seen a handful of times. Its antigen is undetermined. Each CDR3 protein gets one entry after TCRdb re-called the reads with MiXCR. The sample records approximately 700,000 distinct CDR3 sequences, approximately 40% being singletons. The receptor comes from a human donor in good health (CMV status not recorded). Some clones in this sample may be carry-over from other donors' samples. Sequences were obtained from PBMCs. The chain couples TRBV6-5 to TRBJ2-7; the D gene is possibly TRBD2 (5 bases). In DNA form, the CDR3 reads TGTGCCAGCAGTTACGAGGGTACCTACGAGCAGTACTTC. Protein: CASSYEGTYEQYF.